Below are 17 T cell receptor beta chains sequenced from a single sample in a study of blood T cells in healthy people across ages. Next came a second PCR, run for about 7 to 12 cycles, which used a sample-barcoded 5' primer along with a J-beta primer mix. TCRdb recomputed calls from the 5' RACE reads with MiXCR, one row per CDR3 protein. The table has 600,000 to 1,000,000 distinct CDR3 sequences, 25% seen once. The same sample was also used in a study of T cells of mothers and their children.

The sequenced material came from blood. The origin of the receptors is a boy between 10 and 17 years old in good health.

This clonotype was seen ten or more times. J is TRBJ1-2 and V is TRBV20-1, with D perhaps matching TRBD1 (5 bases). This CDR3 spans 11 amino acids. The V gene lost 4 bases and the J gene lost 7 bases, with 10 bases spanning the gap. Per the germline V gene, CDR1 is DFQATT and CDR2 is SNEGSKA (reference sequence). CDR3: CSATRDPGYTF. The CDR3, as DNA: TGCAGTGCTACCCGGGACCCTGGCTACACCTTC.

The J gene is TRBJ1-5, the V gene TRBV29-1; a possible D gene is TRBD1 (5 bases). Germline CDR1 SQVTM, CDR2 ANQGSEA. The germline V and J ends were trimmed by 4 bases and 3 bases, with 10 bases remaining between them. This CDR3 contains 13 residues. The CDR3: CSVASGPNQPQHF. The DNA for the CDR3 is TGCAGCGTTGCATCAGGGCCCAATCAGCCCCAGCATTTT. Complete variable domain (other parts from reference TRBV29-1 and TRBJ1-5): SAVISQKPSRDICQRGTSLTIQCQVDSQVTMMFWYRQQPGQSLTLIATANQGSEATYESGFVIDKFPISRPNLTFSTLTVSNMSPEDSSIYLCSVASGPNQPQHFGDGTRLSIL.

This chain links TRBV7-9 with TRBJ1-2; D might be TRBD1 (5 bases). Per the germline V gene, CDR1 is SEHNR and CDR2 is FQNEAQ (reference sequence). The CDR3 runs 15 residues. The ends were cut back, 5 bases at V and 4 bases at J, with 17 bases in the middle. The CDR3, as DNA: TGTGCCAGCAGCCCCTCGGGGCCGGTGCCCTATGGCTACACCTTC. Translating gives CASSPSGPVPYGYTF.

CDR3 in amino acids: CASSSWEQPQHF. CDR3 DNA: TGTGCCAGCAGCTCTTGGGAGCAGCCCCAGCATTTT. The V call is TRBV6-2 or TRBV6-3, the J call TRBJ1-5; D ambiguous. CDR3 length: 12 amino acids. V was shortened by 6 bases and J by 7 bases, with 10 bases between the two germline ends. CDR1 is MNHEY, CDR2 SVGEGT, per germline.

The chain combines TRBV4-1 with TRBJ2-1, with TRBD2 identical over 7 bases. Trimming cost V 3 bases and J 0 bases; bases outside gene matches: 8. CDR3 length: 17 amino acids. Germline values: CDR1 MGHRA, CDR2 YSYEKL. The CDR3 loop reads CASSHSLASSSYNEQFF. The CDR3 coding sequence is TGCGCCAGCAGCCACTCACTAGCGTCCAGCTCCTACAATGAGCAGTTCTTC.

This chain connects TRBV29-1 to TRBJ2-1; 9 bases line up with TRBD1. The CDR3 totals 15 residues. J was trimmed by 5 bases and V by 6 bases; bases with no gene match: 11. In germline, CDR1 is SQVTM, CDR2 ANQGSEA. The chain's CDR3 is CSVIGGQGINNEQFF. The CDR3 DNA is TGCAGCGTCATCGGGGGACAGGGCATAAACAATGAGCAGTTCTTC.

This clonotype was detected a few times. The gene calls are TRBV11-3 and TRBJ1-6, with D unresolved. Germline-derived CDR1 and CDR2 are SGHNT and YENEEA. This CDR3 contains 14 residues. Trimming took 2 bases from V and 0 from J, leaving 2 bases between them. The CDR3 sequence: CASSLRSYNSPLHF. In nucleotides, the CDR3 is TGTGCCAGCAGCTTACGCTCCTATAATTCACCCCTCCACTTT.

The V gene is TRBV12-3 or TRBV12-4, the J gene TRBJ2-7; 7 nucleotides agree with TRBD1. Germline trimming cut 7 bases from V and 1 base from J; bases unmatched to any gene: 7. This CDR3 comprises 14 residues. The CDR3 bases are TGTGCCAGCACCACGACAGGGAAGTCCTACGAGCAGTACTTC. It yields the protein CASTTTGKSYEQYF.

This clonotype has at least ten counts. At one of its ends the junction is not consistent with the germline gene, which may arise from a read error. The V call is TRBV7-2, the J call TRBJ2-5; a possible D gene is TRBD2 (7 bases). Per the germline V gene, CDR1 is SGHTA and CDR2 is FQGNSA. This CDR3 is 11 amino acids long. The CDR3 nucleotides are TGTGCCAGCAGTTTAGGGGGGGCCCAGTACTTC. Its protein product is CASSLGGAQYF. Looking up the rest from reference TRBV7-2 and TRBJ2-5 gives the full variable domain: GAGVSQSPSNKVTEKGKDVELRCDPISGHTALYWYRQSLGQGLEFLIYFQGNSAPDKSGLPSDRFSAERTGGSVSTLTIQRTQQEDSAVYLCASSLGGAQYFGPGTRLLVL.

J is TRBJ2-4 and V is TRBV9; 7 bases line up with TRBD2. The CDR3 runs 13 residues. Germline CDR1 is SGDLS and CDR2 is YYNGEE. V was pared by 0 bases and J by 7 bases, with 1 base of the junction left unmatched. The CDR3 DNA is TGTGCCAGCAGCGTAGACGGGAGGAACATTCAGTACTTC. Translating gives CASSVDGRNIQYF.

This clonotype was detected ten times or more. CDR3 DNA: TGCAGCGTTGGGGGAATTCCCCTCGCCAAAAACATTCAGTACTTC. It specifies CSVGGIPLAKNIQYF. This chain joins TRBV29-1 and TRBJ2-4; D is unresolved. The CDR3 spans 15 residues. V was shortened by 4 bases and J by 1 base, with 14 bases between the two germline ends. The germline V gene encodes CDR1 SQVTM and CDR2 ANQGSEA.

This rearrangement joins TRBV5-1 to TRBJ2-7, with no clear D. The CDR3 loop spans 14 amino acids. V shed 0 bases and J shed 2 bases, with 9 bases lying between them. Germline loops: CDR1 SGHRS, CDR2 YFSETQ. The CDR3 loop reads CASSLEGTPYEQYF. The CDR3 DNA follows: TGCGCCAGCAGCTTGGAGGGAACCCCCTACGAGCAGTACTTC.

The V and J genes are TRBV29-1 and TRBJ2-2, with D uncertain. V was trimmed by 2 bases and J by 5 bases, leaving 6 bases between them. This CDR3 has 12 amino acids. Germline CDR1 and CDR2: SQVTM and ANQGSEA. This chain's CDR3 is CSVELGTGELFF. The DNA of the CDR3 is TGCAGCGTTGAACTGGGAACCGGGGAGCTGTTTTTT.

The chain joins TRBV20-1 to TRBJ2-1; 8 bases agree with TRBD2. The germline V gene encodes CDR1 DFQATT and CDR2 SNEGSKA (reference sequence). CDR3 length: 15 residues. Losses at the gene ends were 3 bases for V and 6 bases for J; bases not matched to a gene: 10. CDR3 sequence: CSASGLGLGGNEQFF. For the CDR3, the DNA is TGCAGTGCTAGCGGTCTGGGACTAGGAGGCAATGAGCAGTTCTTC.

The chain couples TRBV7-3 to TRBJ1-4; 8 nucleotides match TRBD1. V was pared by 3 bases and J by 4 bases, with 7 bases of the junction left unmatched. Germline V gene sequence: CDR1 SGHTA, CDR2 FQGTGA. There are 16 residues in the CDR3. The DNA for the CDR3 is TGTGCCAGCAGCTTCACGACAGGGGCATTTAATGAAAAACTGTTTTTT. Its translation is CASSFTTGAFNEKLFF.

The CDR3 sequence is CSGETGPGELFF. In nucleotides, the CDR3 is TGCAGCGGTGAGACAGGGCCCGGGGAGCTGTTTTTT. The gene calls are TRBV29-1 and TRBJ2-2, with TRBD1 matching 7 bases. V was pared by 7 bases and J by 6 bases, with 5 bases of the junction left unmatched. Looked up from germline, CDR1 is SQVTM and CDR2 is ANQGSEA. The CDR3 runs 12 residues.

This clonotype occurred a few times. The V call is TRBV28, the J call TRBJ2-5, with TRBD1 matching 11 bases. TRBJ2-1 matches the DNA end more closely, so the J call is doubtful. The CDR3 has 16 amino acids. Germline V CDR1 and CDR2: MDHEN, SYDVKM. The CDR3 loop is CASSSAGTGGDNEQFF. The CDR3 DNA is TGTGCCAGCAGTTCCGCCGGGACAGGGGGTGATAATGAGCAGTTCTTC.